Below are 32 T cell receptor beta chains sequenced from a single sample in a study of cytomegalovirus exposure and HLA in healthy donors (dated by TCRdb to the late 2010s). The method was the immunoSEQ multiplex PCR assay. The multiplex PCR relied on a mix of 60 forward primers for TCR Vbeta segments and 13 reverse primers for TCR Jbeta segments. TCRdb holds this immuneACCESS table with in-frame rearrangements only. Some clones are missing; in checked studies, unresolved V genes explain under half, and the rest has no known cause. Within this sample are about 100,000 clones, with more than 70% of them counted one time only. The ten largest clonotypes hold 7.8% of the sample. The sample was PBMCs. The receptors shown here come from a man under 40 in good health and CMV-seronegative.

The chain has TRBV27 and TRBJ2-1; a possible D gene is TRBD1 (5 bases). This CDR3 contains 15 residues. The ends were cut back, 5 bases at V and 4 bases at J, with 15 bases in the middle. Germline assignment: CDR1 MNHEY and CDR2 SMNVEV (reference sequence). The CDR3 spells CASSLRVLGYNEQFF. CDR3 DNA: TGTGCCAGCAGTCTCAGGGTTTTAGGTTACAATGAGCAGTTCTTC.

This clone was detected only a few times. This chain connects TRBV2 to TRBJ2-2; perhaps TRBD1 as D (7 bases). Germline-derived CDR1 and CDR2 are SNHLY and FYNNEI. V was pared by 5 bases and J by 4 bases, with 14 bases between. This CDR3 contains 15 residues. CDR3 in amino acids: CASSPQGEVTGELFF. CDR3 nucleotides: TGTGCCAGCAGTCCTCAGGGGGAGGTCACCGGGGAGCTGTTTTTT.

The gene calls are TRBV30 and TRBJ1-1; 9 bases agree with TRBD1. The V gene end was trimmed by 6 bases and the J gene end by 1 base; junction bases not matched to a gene: 9. The CDR3 loop spans 15 amino acids. Germline loops: CDR1 GTSNPN, CDR2 SVGIG (reference sequence). Written as DNA, the CDR3 is TGTGCCTGTCACCGGGACAGGGCCCGGAACACTGAAGCTTTCTTT. It translates to CACHRDRARNTEAFF.

The rearrangement links TRBV10-3 to TRBJ2-5, with 10 bases that match TRBD2. V lost 2 bases, J lost 2 bases, and 5 bases stayed unmatched. This CDR3 is 16 amino acids long. Germline assignment: CDR1 ENHRY and CDR2 SYGVKD. CDR3: CAISEPQLAGQETQYF. The CDR3 DNA sequence: TGTGCCATCAGTGAGCCACAACTAGCGGGGCAAGAGACCCAGTACTTC.

The rearrangement joins TRBV14 to TRBJ2-5, with 10 bases lining up with TRBD1. The germline V gene encodes CDR1 SGHDN and CDR2 FVKESK. This CDR3 has 15 residues. The V segment lost 5 bases and the J segment 2 bases; nucleotides outside the gene matches: 5. CDR3 amino acids: CASSWDRGRQETQYF. The CDR3 coding sequence is TGTGCCAGCAGCTGGGACAGGGGACGACAAGAGACCCAGTACTTC.

The rearrangement joins TRBV27 to TRBJ2-1; 12 bases line up with TRBD2. The CDR3 length is 14 residues. V trimming: 5 bases; J trimming: 6 bases; junction bases outside the gene matches: 2. Germline V CDR1 and CDR2: MNHEY, SMNVEV (reference sequence). The CDR3 DNA follows: TGTGCCAGCAGTGGGACTAGCGGGCTCAATGAGCAGTTCTTC. Protein sequence: CASSGTSGLNEQFF.

The gene calls are TRBV2 and TRBJ2-7, with TRBD1 matching 11 bases. Losses at the gene ends were 5 bases for V and 0 bases for J; bases not matched to a gene: 6. This CDR3 contains 16 residues. Per germline, CDR1 SNHLY and CDR2 FYNNEI. CDR3 protein: CASSRTGGLSSYEQYF. In DNA, the CDR3 is TGTGCCAGCAGTAGGACAGGGGGCTTGAGCTCCTACGAGCAGTACTTC.

The chain joins TRBV28 to TRBJ2-7; D remains unclear. Germline V gene sequence: CDR1 MDHEN, CDR2 SYDVKM. This CDR3 contains 13 residues. V was trimmed by 5 bases and J by 6 bases, leaving 14 bases between them. CDR3 nucleotide sequence: TGTGCCAGCAGTCCCCTAAGATCGTCCGAGCAGTACTTC. The encoded protein is CASSPLRSSEQYF.

V and J are TRBV5-4 and TRBJ1-2, with 9 bases aligning to TRBD1. V shed 0 bases, J shed 8 bases, and the junction held 5 bases outside the gene matches. There are 14 residues in the CDR3. Germline CDR1 reads SGHNT; CDR2 reads YYREEE (reference sequence). CDR3 loop: CASSLAGQGSGYTF. In DNA form, the CDR3 reads TGTGCCAGCAGCTTGGCGGGACAGGGCAGCGGCTACACCTTC.

The chain carries TRBV19 and TRBJ1-1; no reliable D call. Trimming removed 7 bases from V and 0 bases from J, with 9 bases in between. Germline lookup yields CDR1 LNHDA and CDR2 SQIVND (reference sequence). The CDR3 has 13 residues. The CDR3 sequence is CASTSSVNTEAFF. The CDR3, as DNA: TGTGCCAGTACCTCGTCGGTGAACACTGAAGCTTTCTTT.

The chain has TRBV6-1 and TRBJ2-7; 7 bases match TRBD2. Trimming at V came to 10 bases and at J to 1 base, leaving 7 bases not matched to a gene. The CDR3 is 13 amino acids. Germline CDR1 MNHNS, CDR2 SASEGT. This CDR3 is CANGTTTSYEQYF. As DNA, the CDR3 is TGTGCCAACGGGACTACGACATCCTACGAGCAGTACTTC.

The chain employs TRBV30 and TRBJ1-6; TRBD1 agrees at 9 bases. This CDR3 comprises 13 residues. The trim removed 5 bases at V and 8 bases at J, leaving 4 bases unmatched. Per the germline V gene, CDR1 is GTSNPN and CDR2 is SVGIG (reference sequence). The CDR3 coding sequence is TGTGCCTGGGACAGGGGGTTTGATTCACCCCTCCACTTT. Translated: CAWDRGFDSPLHF.

This chain connects TRBV28 to TRBJ2-5; no reliable D call. Germline V gene data show CDR1 as MDHEN and CDR2 as SYDVKM. Trimming shortened V by 5 bases and J by 5 bases, and 12 bases separated the two germline ends. The CDR3 runs to 13 residues. CDR3: CASSPGRHETQYF. The DNA of the CDR3 is TGTGCCAGCAGTCCCGGCAGGCATGAGACCCAGTACTTC.

The chain recombines TRBV5-1 with TRBJ2-5, with D tentatively TRBD1 (5 bases). With the DNA end fitting TRBJ2-7 better, the J assignment may be wrong. Germline CDR1 and CDR2: SGHRS and YFSETQ. The CDR3 is 13 amino acids. The CDR3 DNA reads TGCGCCAGCAACCCGTCCCAGGGCTACGAGCAGTACTTC. The encoded protein is CASNPSQGYEQYF.

The chain combines TRBV7-3 with TRBJ1-1; 7 positions agree with TRBD1. The CDR3 spans 13 residues. J gave up 3 bases and V 6 bases, and 4 bases lay outside the gene matches. Germline loops: CDR1 SGHTA, CDR2 FQGTGA. The CDR3, as DNA: TGTGCCAGCAGGATTACAGGGGACACTGAAGCTTTCTTT. This translates into CASRITGDTEAFF. The full variable domain, in which reference TRBV7-3 and TRBJ1-1 provide the parts outside the CDR3, is GAGVSQTPSNKVTEKGKYVELRCDPISGHTALYWYRQSLGQGPEFLIYFQGTGAADDSGLPNDRFFAVRPEGSVSTLKIQRTERGDSAVYLCASRITGDTEAFFGQGTRLTVV.

The V gene is TRBV6-5, the J gene TRBJ2-5; the D gene is possibly TRBD2 (5 bases). Germline V gene data show CDR1 as MNHEY and CDR2 as SVGAGI. Trimming pared 5 bases from V and 7 bases from J, leaving 17 bases between. The CDR3 has 14 residues. The CDR3 sequence: CASSRGLGSGTQYF. The CDR3 bases are TGTGCCAGCAGTAGAGGACTCGGCAGCGGGACCCAGTACTTC.

V usage is TRBV10-1 and J usage is TRBJ2-2; 9 nucleotides match TRBD2. This CDR3 spans 16 amino acids. J gave up 4 bases and V 7 bases, and 10 bases lay outside the gene matches. Germline V gives CDR1 WNHNN, CDR2 SYGVQD (reference sequence). The CDR3 DNA sequence: TGCGCCAGCAATGGGGGTAGCGGGAGTGCCACCGGGGAGCTGTTTTTT. Translation: CASNGGSGSATGELFF.

To note about this clone: This same CDR3 is encoded by further DNA sequences in the sample. The chain combines TRBV9 with TRBJ1-1, with D hard to call. Germline-derived CDR1 and CDR2 are SGDLS and YYNGEE. Trimming removed 0 bases at V and 2 bases at J, with 5 bases between. There are 13 residues in the CDR3. The CDR3 bases are TGTGCCAGCAGCGTAGCTCGTAACACTGAAGCTTTCTTT. Amino acids: CASSVARNTEAFF. Full variable domain (remainder filled in from reference TRBV9 and TRBJ1-1): DSGVTQTPKHLITATGQRVTLRCSPRSGDLSVYWYQQSLDQGLQFLIQYYNGEERAKGNILERFSAQQFPDLHSELNLSSLELGDSALYFCASSVARNTEAFFGQGTRLTVV.

The rearrangement links TRBV5-1 to TRBJ2-1; tentatively, D is TRBD1 (5 bases). CDR1 and CDR2 (germline): SGHRS, YFSETQ. The length of the CDR3 is 15 residues. V shed 1 base and J shed 3 bases, with 11 bases lying between them. The chain's CDR3 is CASSLSQGGYNEQFF. The CDR3 bases are TGCGCCAGCAGCTTGAGTCAGGGTGGCTACAATGAGCAGTTCTTC.

This chain links TRBV5-1 with TRBJ2-7; 7 bases match TRBD1. In germline, CDR1 is SGHRS, CDR2 YFSETQ. This CDR3 has 14 residues. The V gene end was trimmed by 0 bases and the J gene end by 5 bases; junction bases not matched to a gene: 5. This CDR3 reads CASSLEATGHEQYF. The CDR3, as DNA: TGCGCCAGCAGCTTGGAGGCGACAGGGCACGAGCAGTACTTC.

V gene TRBV28 combines with J gene TRBJ2-3; D perhaps matches TRBD2 (6 bases). This CDR3 is 13 amino acids long. The ends were cut back, 3 bases at V and 6 bases at J, with 10 bases in the middle. In germline, CDR1 is MDHEN, CDR2 SYDVKM. The CDR3 sequence is CASSFGGADTQYF. DNA for the CDR3: TGTGCCAGCAGTTTCGGGGGAGCGGATACGCAGTATTTT.

The chain joins TRBV14 to TRBJ1-4, with 7 bases identical to TRBD1. The V gene end was trimmed by 3 bases and the J gene end by 6 bases; junction bases not matched to a gene: 4. The CDR3 consists of 14 residues. Per the germline V gene, CDR1 is SGHDN and CDR2 is FVKESK. CDR3 residues: CASSQTGWDEKLFF. The CDR3 DNA sequence: TGTGCCAGCAGCCAGACAGGGTGGGATGAAAAACTGTTTTTT.

The V call is TRBV28, the J call TRBJ2-3; weak D call: TRBD2 (6 bases). The CDR3 extends over 13 amino acids. Germline V gives CDR1 MDHEN, CDR2 SYDVKM. With 7 bases removed from V and 5 bases from J, the gap between germline ends came to 13 bases. CDR3 coding DNA: TGTGCCAGCACTCCGGGACTCCGAGATACGCAGTATTTT. This encodes CASTPGLRDTQYF.

The rearrangement uses TRBV11-2 and TRBJ2-1, with 14 bases matching TRBD2. CDR1 is SGHAT and CDR2 is FQNNGV in the germline V gene. The V segment lost 6 bases and the J segment 5 bases; nucleotides outside the gene matches: 12. The CDR3 covers 18 residues. The CDR3 DNA reads as TGTGCCAGCAGTCCCTTCCCGGGACTAGCGGGGGCAAACAATGAGCAGTTCTTC. Translating it yields CASSPFPGLAGANNEQFF.

CDR3 nucleotides: TGTGCCAGCGAGGCTAGCGCCCGCAATGAGCAGTTCTTC. Its translation is CASEASARNEQFF. This chain uses TRBV7-9 with TRBJ2-1; a weak D match, TRBD2 (6 bases). Germline CDR1 SEHNR, CDR2 FQNEAQ (reference sequence). V lost 8 bases, J lost 6 bases, and 14 bases lay in between. The CDR3 spans 13 residues.

This clone appeared a few times. The V and J genes are TRBV27 and TRBJ2-1; 8 bases align to TRBD2. The CDR3 is made up of 17 amino acids. Germline V gene lookup returns CDR1 MNHEY and CDR2 SMNVEV (reference sequence). Unmatched junction bases numbered 14, after V lost 2 bases and J lost 8 bases. Here the CDR3 DNA reads TGTGCCAGCAGTTTACGGACCGGGACTAGGTATGCTCATGAGCAGTTCTTC. This translates into CASSLRTGTRYAHEQFF.

The rearrangement uses TRBV7-6 and TRBJ1-4; TRBD1 matches 7 bases. Germline values: CDR1 SGHVS, CDR2 FNYEAQ. CDR3 length: 12 amino acids. V dropped 0 bases and J dropped 15; count of bases not matched to a gene: 4. The CDR3 spells CASSLATGVLFF. The DNA of the CDR3 is TGTGCCAGCAGCTTAGCTACAGGGGTTTTGTTTTTT.

The chain is built from TRBV5-1 and TRBJ1-2, with D possibly being TRBD1 (6 bases). V was trimmed by 4 bases and J by 6 bases, leaving 16 bases between them. In germline, CDR1 is SGHRS, CDR2 YFSETQ. The CDR3 is 14 residues long. CDR3 residues: CASSGGLGADGYTF. DNA of the CDR3: TGCGCCAGCAGCGGCGGGTTGGGGGCGGATGGCTACACCTTC.

The V gene is TRBV5-1, the J gene TRBJ2-3; D ambiguous. Between the trimmed V and J ends, which lost 2 bases and 1 base, there was a span of 5 bases. Germline-derived CDR1 and CDR2 are SGHRS and YFSETQ. This CDR3 region has 13 residues. The CDR3 region has the DNA TGCGCCAGCAGCTTTGGAGGCACAGATACGCAGTATTTT. Translated, it gives CASSFGGTDTQYF.

V and J are TRBV29-1 and TRBJ2-2, with 10 bases matching TRBD2. Germline loops: CDR1 SQVTM, CDR2 ANQGSEA. This CDR3 is built from 14 residues. Losses at the gene ends were 2 bases for V and 6 bases for J; bases not matched to a gene: 3. CDR3 DNA: TGCAGCGTTGAAATAGCGGGAGGATCCGGGGAGCTGTTTTTT. As protein: CSVEIAGGSGELFF.

The chain is built from TRBV2 and TRBJ2-5; 8 bases agree with TRBD1. The CDR3 runs to 13 residues. Trimming cost V 4 bases and J 3 bases; bases outside gene matches: 1. Germline lookup yields CDR1 SNHLY and CDR2 FYNNEI. The CDR3 loop reads CASSVDREETQYF. In nucleotides, the CDR3 is TGTGCCAGCAGTGTGGACAGGGAAGAGACCCAGTACTTC.

The gene calls are TRBV5-6 and TRBJ2-3; 9 nucleotides agree with TRBD1. This CDR3 spans 15 amino acids. With 4 bases clipped from V and 4 bases from J, the junction kept 7 bases outside the gene matches. From germline, CDR1 is SGHDT and CDR2 YYEEEE. The CDR3 nucleotides read TGTGCCAGCAGCAGGGGACAGGGTGGGGCAGATACGCAGTATTTT. Residues: CASSRGQGGADTQYF.